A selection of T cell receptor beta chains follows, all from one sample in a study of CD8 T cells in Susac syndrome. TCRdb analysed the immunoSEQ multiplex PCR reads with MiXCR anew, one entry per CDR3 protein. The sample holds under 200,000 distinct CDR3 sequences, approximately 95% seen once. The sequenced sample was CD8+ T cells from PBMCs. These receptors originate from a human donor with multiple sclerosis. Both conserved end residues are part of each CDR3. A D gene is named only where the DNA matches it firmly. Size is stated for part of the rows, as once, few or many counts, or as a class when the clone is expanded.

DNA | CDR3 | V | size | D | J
TGTGCCAGCAGCTTGGAGCAGGCTAGCGGGCAAGAGACCCAGTACTTC | CASSLEQASGQETQYF | TRBV5-6 | - | TRBD2 | TRBJ2-5
TGTGCCAGCAGATTCCGGGACTCACCCTACGAGCAGTACTTC | CASRFRDSPYEQYF | TRBV27 | - | - | TRBJ2-7
TGTGCCACCCGGACAGGGTCACACACTGAAGCTTTCTTT | CATRTGSHTEAFF | TRBV6-2/TRBV6-3 | once | TRBD1 | TRBJ1-1
TGTGCCAGCAGAAATGAAGGCTATGGCTACACCTTC | CASRNEGYGYTF | TRBV12-3/TRBV12-4 | - | - | TRBJ1-2
TGTGCCAGCAGCCCTACAAGGGGCCGAGCGTTCTTC | CASSPTRGRAFF | TRBV7-9 | - | - | TRBJ2-1
TGCAGTGCCGTTATCCCCAAGATCGGACACGTTAATGAGCAGTTCTTC | CSAVIPKIGHVNEQFF | TRBV20-1 | once | - | TRBJ2-1
TGCGCCAGCAGCTTGGGAAGGTACTACGAGCAGTACTTC | CASSLGRYYEQYF | TRBV5-1 | - | - | TRBJ2-7
TGTGCCAGCAGCGAGAGGGATACCTACGAGCAGTACTTC | CASSERDTYEQYF | TRBV9 | - | - | TRBJ2-7
TGTGCCAGCAGCCCGATCGGACTAGCGGGATATGGCGAGCAGTTCTTC | CASSPIGLAGYGEQFF | TRBV3-1 | - | TRBD2 | TRBJ2-1
TGTGCCAGCAGCCTCGGCCGGGGCGAAAGGGAGACCCAGTACTTC | CASSLGRGERETQYF | TRBV7-3 | - | - | TRBJ2-5
TGTGCCAGCAGTTTGGCAGATGGATACAATGAGCAGTTCTTC | CASSLADGYNEQFF | TRBV27 | - | - | TRBJ2-1
TGCAGTGCCACCGGCCGTGACTCACTAAAACTCCTTTACAATGAGCAGTTCTTC | CSATGRDSLKLLYNEQFF | TRBV20-1 | - | - | TRBJ2-1
TGTGCCACCAGCAGAGACAGGGGGAGCTCTGGGGCCAACGTCCTGACTTTC | CATSRDRGSSGANVLTF | TRBV15 | - | TRBD1 | TRBJ2-6
TGTGCCAGCGCGTGGGCGGAGTACAATGAGCAGTTCTTC | CASAWAEYNEQFF | TRBV28 | - | - | TRBJ2-1
TGCAGTGCTAGAGAGAGGGGAGGCCTGAATTCACCCCTCCACTTT | CSARERGGLNSPLHF | TRBV20-1 | - | - | TRBJ1-6
TGTGCCAGCAGCCAAGATAGAGGCAGCGGGGGCTCCCAAGAGACCCAGTACTTC | CASSQDRGSGGSQETQYF | TRBV3-1 | - | TRBD2 | TRBJ2-5
TGCGCCAGCAGTCCGAAAATTCCCGTGGGGTTCGACAAAAACATTCAGTACTTC | CASSPKIPVGFDKNIQYF | TRBV23-1 | - | - | TRBJ2-4
TGCGCCAGCAGCGGCACAGGGGTGTACGAGCAGTACTTC | CASSGTGVYEQYF | TRBV5-1 | - | TRBD1 | TRBJ2-7
TGTGCCAGTAGTGTGGGCAGGTCTAACACTGAAGCTTTCTTT | CASSVGRSNTEAFF | TRBV19 | - | - | TRBJ1-1
TGTGCCAGCAGCCCCCGGTTGCGGCTTACCACTGAAGCTTTCTTT | CASSPRLRLTTEAFF | TRBV3-1 | - | - | TRBJ1-1
TGTGCCAGCAGCCCAGCTTTATCCGAGCAGTACTTC | CASSPALSEQYF | TRBV7-9 | - | - | TRBJ2-7
TGCAGCGTTGTTATGGACAGTCGATCAACCCAAACCTATAGGGGATCCTACGAGCAGTACTTC | CSVVMDSRSTQTYRGSYEQYF | TRBV29-1 | - | - | TRBJ2-7
TGTGCCAGCAGCCCGCAGGACAGCAATCAGCCCCAGCATTTT | CASSPQDSNQPQHF | TRBV3-1 | - | - | TRBJ1-5
TGCAGCGGAAGCGCAGGGACTAGCCCTGACAATGAGCAGTTCTTC | CSGSAGTSPDNEQFF | TRBV29-1 | - | TRBD2 | TRBJ2-1
TGTGCCAGCAGCCTTTCTGGGACAGGCTACGAGCAGTACTTC | CASSLSGTGYEQYF | TRBV11-2 | - | TRBD1 | TRBJ2-7
TGTGCCTGGAGTGTACAGGATAGCAATCAGCCCCAGCATTTT | CAWSVQDSNQPQHF | TRBV30 | - | - | TRBJ1-5
TGTGCCAGCAGCTTATATGGGACTAACTCCTACGAGCAGTACTTC | CASSLYGTNSYEQYF | TRBV7-3 | - | TRBD2 | TRBJ2-7
TGTGCCACCAGTGAACCGGGGAGCACAGATACGCAGTATTTT | CATSEPGSTDTQYF | TRBV24-1 | few | - | TRBJ2-3
TGTGCCAGCGGACAGGCTATGTCCCATGAGCAGTTCTTC | CASGQAMSHEQFF | TRBV19 | - | TRBD1 | TRBJ2-1
TGTGCCAGCAGTCCGGGACAGACGTACCAAGAGACCCAGTACTTC | CASSPGQTYQETQYF | TRBV28 | - | TRBD1 | TRBJ2-5
TGTGCCAGCAGCCAAGCTCTAGCGGGGGTGGGGAATGAGCAGTTCTTC | CASSQALAGVGNEQFF | TRBV3-1 | - | TRBD2 | TRBJ2-1
TGTGCCACCAGCAGAGATCTTTGGAGAACCGAGCAGTACTTC | CATSRDLWRTEQYF | TRBV15 | - | - | TRBJ2-7
TGTGCCACCAGTGATTGGGGTAGCGGAGGTGGCAATGAGCAGTTCTTC | CATSDWGSGGGNEQFF | TRBV24-1 | - | - | TRBJ2-1